The 20 T cell receptor beta chains given below trace back to one sample, sequenced in a study of T cells in Graves' hyperthyroidism and ophthalmopathy. RNA transcripts served as the template for amplifying TCR beta CDR3 regions. TCR CDR3 regions were first amplified by RT-PCR with HTBI primers. Each CDR3 protein gets one entry after TCRdb re-called the multiplex PCR reads with MiXCR. The sample has some 370,000 distinct CDR3 sequences, roughly a sixth seen once. Input material: blood. These receptors originate from a woman in her twenties or thirties with Graves' hyperthyroidism that later progressed to Graves' ophthalmopathy.

The genes are TRBV27 and TRBJ2-7; the D gene is possibly TRBD2 (6 bases). Per the germline V gene, CDR1 is MNHEY and CDR2 is SMNVEV (reference sequence). The CDR3 length is 13 residues. V lost 8 bases to trimming and J lost 4 bases, with 15 bases between them. CDR3 DNA sequence: TGTGCCAGCGGGGTCGGGACTTTGTACGAGCAGTACTTC. Amino acids: CASGVGTLYEQYF.

This clonotype came up many times. The chain is built from TRBV6-5 and TRBJ2-2; 7 bases align to TRBD1. The CDR3 has 17 residues. V lost 2 bases, J lost 1 base, and 7 bases stayed unmatched. Germline V gives CDR1 MNHEY, CDR2 SVGAGI. CDR3 in DNA: TGTGCCAGCAGTTACAGTACGGACAGGTTGAACACCGGGGAGCTGTTTTTT. It encodes CASSYSTDRLNTGELFF.

This clonotype is a singleton in its sample. The V gene is TRBV5-1, the J gene TRBJ1-2; D is unresolved. Between the trimmed V and J ends, which lost 0 bases and 0 bases, there was a span of 9 bases. Looked up from germline, CDR1 is SGHRS and CDR2 is YFSETQ. The length of the CDR3 is 15 residues. DNA of the CDR3: TGCGCCAGCAGCTTGGGGGTAGGAGCTAACTATGGCTACACCTTC. This codes for CASSLGVGANYGYTF.

This clonotype was seen more than once but under ten times. This chain links TRBV7-8 with TRBJ2-3; D is uncertain. CDR1 SGHVS and CDR2 FQNEAQ come from the germline V gene. The CDR3 extends over 15 amino acids. Trimming removed 1 base from V and 3 bases from J, with 11 bases in between. This CDR3 reads CASSLVLASTDTQYF. In DNA form, the CDR3 reads TGTGCCAGCAGCTTAGTTTTAGCTTCGACAGATACGCAGTATTTT.

This clonotype was found a few times. This may be a read error, as it is one base from a much larger clone. V gene TRBV2 combines with J gene TRBJ1-1; D may be TRBD1 (5 bases). The CDR3 is made up of 16 amino acids. Germline CDR1 and CDR2: SNHLY and FYNNEI. This CDR3 is CASSEGLTGWNTEASF. For the CDR3, the DNA is TGTGCCAGCAGTGAAGGATTAACAGGATGGAACACTGAAGCTTCCTTT.

V usage is TRBV5-5 and J usage is TRBJ1-3, with D unresolved. With 0 bases removed from V and 7 bases from J, the gap between germline ends came to 8 bases. CDR3 length: 13 amino acids. From germline, CDR1 is SGHKS and CDR2 YYEKEE (reference sequence). This CDR3 is CASSLVNTNTIYF. DNA for the CDR3: TGTGCCAGCAGCTTGGTCAACACCAACACCATATATTTT.

This clonotype was recorded many times. The chain joins TRBV6-2 or TRBV6-3 to TRBJ1-4, with no clear D. Germline V gene sequence: CDR1 MNHEY, CDR2 SVGEGT. V was cut by 3 bases and J by 2 bases, with 10 bases left in between. CDR3 length: 15 amino acids. The CDR3 nucleotides are TGTGCCAGCAGTTATATCGGTGGGACTAATGAAAAACTGTTTTTT. Translating it yields CASSYIGGTNEKLFF.

This rearrangement joins TRBV6-1 to TRBJ2-3; D ambiguous. The CDR3 loop spans 14 amino acids. The ends were cut back, 3 bases at V and 0 bases at J, with 7 bases in the middle. CDR1 MNHNS and CDR2 SASEGT come from the germline V gene. The CDR3 protein is CASSELQSTDTQYF. Here the CDR3 DNA reads TGTGCCAGCAGTGAGTTGCAGAGCACAGATACGCAGTATTTT.

This clonotype was observed at least ten times. The gene calls are TRBV29-1 and TRBJ2-7; 11 bases fit TRBD1. V lost 6 bases, J lost 2 bases, and 6 bases stayed unmatched. Germline values: CDR1 SQVTM, CDR2 ANQGSEA. The CDR3 consists of 14 residues. The CDR3, as DNA: TGCAGCGTGGCCGGGACAGGGGGACCCTACGAGCAGTACTTC. This gives the protein CSVAGTGGPYEQYF.

This clonotype was found a few times. The chain is built from TRBV2 and TRBJ2-1; TRBD1 matches 7 bases. The CDR3 is made up of 15 amino acids. The V segment lost 7 bases and the J segment 0 bases; nucleotides outside the gene matches: 6. Germline V gene data show CDR1 as SNHLY and CDR2 as FYNNEI. The CDR3 reads CASNPTGSSYNEQFF. As DNA, the CDR3 is TGTGCCAGCAACCCGACAGGGAGCTCCTACAATGAGCAGTTCTTC.

This clonotype was counted at least ten times. The CDR3 loop is CASSLRQGVDQPQHF. CDR3 sequence (DNA): TGTGCCAGCAGCTTACGACAGGGGGTAGATCAGCCCCAGCATTTT. The chain is built from TRBV11-2 and TRBJ1-5; 9 bases fit TRBD1. Germline V gene data show CDR1 as SGHAT and CDR2 as FQNNGV. This CDR3 contains 15 residues. The J segment lost 5 bases and the V segment lost 2 bases, leaving 4 bases of the junction unmatched.

The genes are TRBV19 and TRBJ2-2; TRBD1 is a possible D gene (6 bases). Germline CDR1 LNHDA, CDR2 SQIVND (reference sequence). V was pared by 4 bases and J by 6 bases, with 12 bases between. CDR3 length equals 14 residues. CDR3 in DNA: TGTGCCAGTAGTAAGAACAGGGAAGCCGGGGAGCTGTTTTTT. Its protein product is CASSKNREAGELFF.

The J gene is TRBJ2-1, the V gene TRBV7-2, with 11 bases that match TRBD2. The CDR3 runs 16 residues. CDR1 is SGHTA and CDR2 is FQGNSA in the germline V gene. The junction had 7 bases not matched to a gene; V was cut back by 3 bases and J by 6 bases. The CDR3 sequence is CASSFMTSGAANEQFF. In DNA form, the CDR3 reads TGTGCCAGCAGCTTTATGACTAGCGGGGCTGCCAATGAGCAGTTCTTC.

This clonotype has more than one count but fewer than ten. V and J are TRBV7-9 and TRBJ1-2; D is ambiguous. The V end was cut by 5 bases, the J end by 12 bases, with 13 bases between. The CDR3 is 11 amino acids. From germline, CDR1 is SEHNR and CDR2 FQNEAQ (reference sequence). The CDR3 nucleotides are TGTGCCAGCAGCCCGGGCCTCTACCACACCTTC. Translating it yields CASSPGLYHTF.

This clonotype was seen many times. J is TRBJ2-7 and V is TRBV7-9, with 8 bases lining up with TRBD1. V trimming: 5 bases; J trimming: 5 bases; junction bases outside the gene matches: 11. The germline CDR1 and CDR2 sequences are SEHNR and FQNEAQ (reference sequence). This CDR3 has 15 amino acids. CDR3: CASSPLQQGDHEQYF. For the CDR3, the DNA is TGTGCCAGCAGCCCCCTGCAACAGGGGGACCACGAGCAGTACTTC.

This clonotype was counted only a few times. This chain joins TRBV5-5 and TRBJ1-4, with D tentatively TRBD1 (5 bases). V shed 4 bases and J shed 2 bases, with 15 bases lying between them. Germline-derived CDR1 and CDR2 are SGHKS and YYEKEE (reference sequence). The CDR3 is made up of 16 amino acids. The CDR3 DNA is TGTGCCAGCAGCCAGAATCCCGACAGCACTAATGAAAAACTGTTTTTT. Translation: CASSQNPDSTNEKLFF.

This clonotype was counted ten times or more. The chain couples TRBV27 to TRBJ1-2, with D perhaps matching TRBD1 (5 bases). This CDR3 is built from 14 residues. Trimming stripped 3 bases from V and 2 bases from J, with 10 bases between. Germline V gene data show CDR1 as MNHEY and CDR2 as SMNVEV (reference sequence). CDR3 in DNA: TGTGCCAGCAGTTTCCACGGGGCCAACTATGGCTACACCTTC. Amino acid sequence: CASSFHGANYGYTF.

The rearrangement links TRBV12-3 or TRBV12-4 to TRBJ2-3, with no clear D. This CDR3 has 14 amino acids. Between the trimmed V and J ends, which lost 6 bases and 0 bases, there was a span of 10 bases. Written as DNA, the CDR3 is TGTGCCAGCAGCCGGACGGCTAGCACAGATACGCAGTATTTT. Translating gives CASSRTASTDTQYF.

With respect to this clonotype: This may be a read error, as it is one base from a much larger clone. The rearrangement uses TRBV29-1 and TRBJ2-3; D perhaps matches TRBD2 (6 bases). V lost 4 bases to trimming and J lost 4 bases, with 24 bases between them. Germline CDR1 and CDR2: SQVTM and ANQGSEA. This CDR3 spans 17 amino acids. The CDR3 region is CSVGDPDGEVPPDTQYF. CDR3 DNA: TGCAGCGTTGGAGATCCCGACGGGGAGGTCCCACCAGATACGCAGTATTTT.

This clonotype has at least ten counts. The V call is TRBV12-3 or TRBV12-4, the J call TRBJ1-1; D is unclear. Trimming cost V 2 bases and J 1 base, with 8 bases left between them. This CDR3 contains 14 residues. CDR3 nucleotide sequence: TGTGCCAGCAGTTTACGCAGGAAGAACACTGAAGCTTTCTTT. This encodes CASSLRRKNTEAFF.